Listed here are 14 T cell receptor beta chains from one sample, sequenced in a study of shared clonotypes between healthy human individuals. Sequencing was performed with immunoSEQ multiplex PCR; in TCRdb, only in-frame clones are kept and a portion is missing. The profile shows about 1 million clones, around 76% of them singletons. Specimen: memory CD4+ T cells sorted from blood. Sample subset: CD45RA-negative fraction. The receptors originated from a man in his late teens or twenties in good health.

This clone has only one observation. The rearrangement joins TRBV7-9 to TRBJ2-1, with TRBD2 as a possible D gene (7 bases). Trimming pared 6 bases from V and 8 bases from J, leaving 20 bases between. Germline values: CDR1 SEHNR, CDR2 FQNEAQ (reference sequence). This CDR3 region has 15 residues. CDR3 amino acids: CASSRIWGGRDEQFF. Written as DNA, the CDR3 is TGTGCCAGCAGTCGTATCTGGGGGGGCCGTGATGAGCAGTTCTTC.

This clone showed up just a few times. This chain uses TRBV30 with TRBJ2-1, with D tentatively TRBD1 (5 bases). V lost 1 base and J lost 3, with 13 bases in between. The length of the CDR3 is 15 residues. From germline, CDR1 is GTSNPN and CDR2 SVGIG (reference sequence). CDR3 in amino acids: CAWSGGLGNYNEQFF. The CDR3 DNA reads as TGTGCCTGGAGTGGGGGCCTCGGCAACTACAATGAGCAGTTCTTC. Variable domain in full (rest from reference TRBV30 and TRBJ2-1): SQTIHQWPATLVQPVGSPLSLECTVEGTSNPNLYWYRQAAGRGLQLLFYSVGIGQISSEVPQNLSASRPQDRQFILSSKKLLLSDSGFYLCAWSGGLGNYNEQFFGPGTRLTVL.

The gene calls are TRBV7-2 and TRBJ1-2, with 8 bases that match TRBD1. With 5 bases clipped from V and 4 bases from J, the junction kept 6 bases outside the gene matches. CDR1 and CDR2 (germline): SGHTA, FQGNSA. The CDR3 runs 14 residues. CDR3 DNA sequence: TGTGCCAGCAGCCCGACCGGGACAGGCTATGGCTACACCTTC. The encoded protein is CASSPTGTGYGYTF. Using reference TRBV7-2 and TRBJ1-2 for the parts outside the CDR3, the full variable domain is GAGVSQSPSNKVTEKGKDVELRCDPISGHTALYWYRQSLGQGLEFLIYFQGNSAPDKSGLPSDRFSAERTGGSVSTLTIQRTQQEDSAVYLCASSPTGTGYGYTFGSGTRLTVV.

DNA of the CDR3: TGTGCCAGCAGCTTAGGGATGGGGGGATTCCTCTCTGGAAACACCATATATTTT. This sequence encodes CASSLGMGGFLSGNTIYF. The chain carries TRBV7-2 and TRBJ1-3, with a tentative D call TRBD1 (5 bases). Germline lookup yields CDR1 SGHTA and CDR2 FQGNSA. The CDR3 loop spans 18 amino acids. Trimming cost V 1 base and J 0 bases, with 16 bases left between them.

The rearrangement joins TRBV10-1 to TRBJ2-2, with D maybe TRBD1 (5 bases). V lost 4 bases and J 1 base, leaving 10 bases between the germline ends. Germline loops: CDR1 WNHNN, CDR2 SYGVQD (reference sequence). CDR3 length equals 15 residues. CDR3 amino acids: CASSADRLNTGELFF. The CDR3 DNA reads as TGCGCCAGCAGTGCTGACAGATTGAACACCGGGGAGCTGTTTTTT.

V and J are TRBV29-1 and TRBJ1-4, with 10 bases matching TRBD1. With 4 bases clipped from V and 8 bases from J, the junction kept 7 bases outside the gene matches. This CDR3 is 14 amino acids long. Looked up from germline, CDR1 is SQVTM and CDR2 is ANQGSEA. CDR3 protein: CSVASGTGDEKLFF. The CDR3 nucleotides read TGCAGCGTTGCTTCCGGGACAGGGGACGAAAAACTGTTTTTT.

This clone occurred a few times. The chain employs TRBV6-1 and TRBJ2-7; maybe TRBD1 (6 bases). The germline V gene has CDR1 MNHNS and CDR2 SASEGT. V lost 6 bases and J lost 2, with 11 bases in between. The CDR3 extends over 13 amino acids. CDR3 amino acids: CASSLDSTYEQYF. DNA of the CDR3: TGTGCCAGCAGCCTGGACAGTACCTACGAGCAGTACTTC.

The chain couples TRBV7-9 to TRBJ2-7; TRBD2 agrees at 7 bases. V gave up 11 bases and J gave up 6 bases; unmatched junction bases: 13. The CDR3 covers 13 residues. Germline V gene data show CDR1 as SEHNR and CDR2 as FQNEAQ (reference sequence). The CDR3 coding sequence is TGTGCCTCCTCAAGCGGCGGGAGAGCCGAGCAGTACTTC. This translates into CASSSGGRAEQYF.

V is TRBV7-9 and J is TRBJ2-2; perhaps TRBD2 as D (6 bases). V was trimmed by 4 bases and J by 1 base, leaving 19 bases between them. Germline V gene data show CDR1 as SEHNR and CDR2 as FQNEAQ (reference sequence). The CDR3 is 18 amino acids. CDR3 sequence: CASSSGPGLKMNTGELFF. CDR3 DNA sequence: TGTGCCAGCAGCTCGGGGCCGGGACTTAAAATGAACACCGGGGAGCTGTTTTTT.

This chain links TRBV28 with TRBJ1-5; 7 positions agree with TRBD1. The ends lost 8 bases at V and 15 bases at J; junction bases unmatched: 16. Looked up from germline, CDR1 is MDHEN and CDR2 is SYDVKM. The CDR3 is made up of 13 amino acids. Here the CDR3 reads CASDSGRGRIGHF. In DNA form, the CDR3 reads TGTGCCAGCGATTCTGGAAGGGGGCGAATAGGGCATTTT. The full variable domain, completed using reference TRBV28 and TRBJ1-5, is DVKVTQSSRYLVKRTGEKVFLECVQDMDHENMFWYRQDPGLGLRLIYFSYDVKMKEKGDIPEGYSVSREKKERFSLILESASTNQTSMYLCASDSGRGRIGHFGDGTRLSIL.

There are a few counts of this clone. This chain connects TRBV28 to TRBJ2-5, with no clear D. Trimming cost V 5 bases and J 4 bases, with 14 bases left between them. Germline CDR1 is MDHEN and CDR2 is SYDVKM. CDR3 length equals 14 residues. CDR3 nucleotide sequence: TGTGCCAGCAGTAGAAGGGCCGGTGGAGAGACCCAGTACTTC. Translation gives CASSRRAGGETQYF.

The chain employs TRBV5-4 and TRBJ1-1; 9 positions agree with TRBD1. Germline V gives CDR1 SGHNT, CDR2 YYREEE (reference sequence). J gave up 1 base and V 4 bases, and 8 bases lay outside the gene matches. The CDR3 spans 16 residues. The CDR3 region is CASSRNKGQGNTEAFF. DNA of the CDR3: TGTGCCAGCAGCCGTAACAAGGGACAGGGGAACACTGAAGCTTTCTTT.

The gene calls are TRBV5-1 and TRBJ2-3; D unresolved. Per germline, CDR1 SGHRS and CDR2 YFSETQ. V was shortened by 8 bases and J by 0 bases, with 13 bases between the two germline ends. The CDR3 runs 14 residues. The CDR3 loop reads CASSDGTSTDTQYF. CDR3 bases: TGCGCCAGTTCGGACGGAACTAGCACAGATACGCAGTATTTT.

The rearrangement links TRBV10-3 to TRBJ1-1, with 8 bases fitting TRBD1. The germline CDR1 and CDR2 sequences are ENHRY and SYGVKD. The CDR3 has 14 amino acids. V lost 4 bases, J lost 4 bases, and 5 bases stayed unmatched. CDR3 loop: CAISAKQGGTEAFF. CDR3 bases: TGTGCCATCAGTGCTAAACAGGGGGGCACTGAAGCTTTCTTT.